The source of this T cell receptor beta chain is a study of cytotoxic CD8 clonotypes in ibrutinib-treated CLL. Regarding the study as a whole: Clonality showed a rise at ibrutinib response that reversed toward baseline at progression.

The sample holds one count of this clone. Its target is unknown. Assay used: immunoSEQ multiplex PCR; TCRdb lists only in-frame clones, some missing. The table shows roughly 180,000 clones, with less than 85% occurring only once. The input for sequencing was PBMCs, taken after 24 months of ibrutinib treatment. The receptor was derived from a human donor with chronic lymphocytic leukemia.

The CDR3 region is CASSPTGQLLEGNTIYF. The CDR3 DNA is TGTGCCAGCAGCCCGACGGGACAGCTGTTAGAGGGAAACACCATATATTTT. This chain connects TRBV7-9 to TRBJ1-3; 7 nucleotides match TRBD1. The CDR3 is made up of 17 amino acids. Germline loops: CDR1 SEHNR, CDR2 FQNEAQ (reference sequence). V gave up 5 bases and J gave up 4 bases; unmatched junction bases: 14.